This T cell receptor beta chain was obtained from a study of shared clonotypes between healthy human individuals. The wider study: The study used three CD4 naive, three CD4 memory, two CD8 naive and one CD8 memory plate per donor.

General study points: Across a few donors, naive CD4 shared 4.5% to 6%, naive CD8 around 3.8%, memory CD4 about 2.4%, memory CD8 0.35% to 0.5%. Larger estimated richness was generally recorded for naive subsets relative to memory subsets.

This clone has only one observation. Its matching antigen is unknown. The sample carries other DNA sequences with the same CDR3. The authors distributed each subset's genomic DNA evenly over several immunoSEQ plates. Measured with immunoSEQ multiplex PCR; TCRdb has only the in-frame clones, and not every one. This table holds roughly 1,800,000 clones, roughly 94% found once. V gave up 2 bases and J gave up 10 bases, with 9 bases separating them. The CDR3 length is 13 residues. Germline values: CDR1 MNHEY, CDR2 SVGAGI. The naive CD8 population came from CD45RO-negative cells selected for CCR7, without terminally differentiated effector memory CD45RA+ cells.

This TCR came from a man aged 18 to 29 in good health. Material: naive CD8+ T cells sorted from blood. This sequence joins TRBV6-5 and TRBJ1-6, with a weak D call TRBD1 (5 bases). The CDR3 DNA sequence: TGTGCCAGCAGTTACGGGGGTGGATCACCCCTCCACTTT. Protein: CASSYGGGSPLHF.